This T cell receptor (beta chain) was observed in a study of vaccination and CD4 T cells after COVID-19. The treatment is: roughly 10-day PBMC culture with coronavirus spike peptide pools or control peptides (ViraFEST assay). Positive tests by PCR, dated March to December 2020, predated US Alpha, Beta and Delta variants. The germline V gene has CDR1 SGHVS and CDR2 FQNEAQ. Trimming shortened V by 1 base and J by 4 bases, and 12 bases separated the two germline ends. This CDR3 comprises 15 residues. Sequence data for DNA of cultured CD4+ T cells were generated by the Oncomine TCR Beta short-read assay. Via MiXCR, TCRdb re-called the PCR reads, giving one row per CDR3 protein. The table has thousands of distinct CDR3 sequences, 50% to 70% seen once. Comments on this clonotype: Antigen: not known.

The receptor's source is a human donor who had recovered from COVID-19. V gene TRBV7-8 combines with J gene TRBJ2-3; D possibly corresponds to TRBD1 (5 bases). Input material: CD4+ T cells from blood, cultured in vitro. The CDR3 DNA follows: TGTGCCAGCAGCTTAGGGTACAGGCCCCCAGATACGCAGTATTTT. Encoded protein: CASSLGYRPPDTQYF.